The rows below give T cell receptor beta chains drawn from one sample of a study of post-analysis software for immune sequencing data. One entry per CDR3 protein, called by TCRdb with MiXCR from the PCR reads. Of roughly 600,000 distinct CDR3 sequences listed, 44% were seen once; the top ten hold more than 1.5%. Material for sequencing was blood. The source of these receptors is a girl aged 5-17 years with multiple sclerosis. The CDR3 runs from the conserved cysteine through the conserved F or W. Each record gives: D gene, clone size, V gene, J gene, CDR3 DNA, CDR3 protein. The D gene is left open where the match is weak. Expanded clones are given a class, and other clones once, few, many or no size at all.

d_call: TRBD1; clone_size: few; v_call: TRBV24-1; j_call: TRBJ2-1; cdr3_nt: TGTGCCACCAGTGACTCGGACAGGGGCAATGAGCAGTTCTTC; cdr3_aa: CATSDSDRGNEQFF
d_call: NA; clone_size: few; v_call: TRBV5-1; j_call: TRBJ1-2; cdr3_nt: TGCGCCAGCAGCTTACGGACGGTTGACTATGGCTACACCTTC; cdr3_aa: CASSLRTVDYGYTF
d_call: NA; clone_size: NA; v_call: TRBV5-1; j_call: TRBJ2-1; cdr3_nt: TGCGCCAGCAGCTTGCCGGGAGCCGGTAACACCGGGGAGCAGTTCTTC; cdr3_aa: CASSLPGAGNTGEQFF
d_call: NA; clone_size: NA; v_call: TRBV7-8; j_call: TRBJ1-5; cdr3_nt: TGTGCCAGCAGCTTAGTCCCAGGCTATCAGCCCCAGCATTTT; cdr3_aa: CASSLVPGYQPQHF
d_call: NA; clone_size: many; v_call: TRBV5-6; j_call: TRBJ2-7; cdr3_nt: TGTGCCAGCAGCTTGCCGAATTCCTACGAGCAGTACTTC; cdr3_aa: CASSLPNSYEQYF
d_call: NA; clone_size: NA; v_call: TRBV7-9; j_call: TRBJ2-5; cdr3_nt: TGTGCCAGCAGCGGCGTTGAGGTTGGAAGGAAGACCCAGTACTTC; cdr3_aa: CASSGVEVGRKTQYF
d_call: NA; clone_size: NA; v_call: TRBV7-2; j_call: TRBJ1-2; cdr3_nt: TGTGCCAGCAGCTTTGCCGACAGGATATATGGCTACACCTTC; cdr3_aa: CASSFADRIYGYTF
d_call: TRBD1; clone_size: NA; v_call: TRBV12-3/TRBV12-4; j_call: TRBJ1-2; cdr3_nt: TGTGCCAGCAGTTTAGCGGACAGGGGAAATATGCGCTACACCTTC; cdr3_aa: CASSLADRGNMRYTF
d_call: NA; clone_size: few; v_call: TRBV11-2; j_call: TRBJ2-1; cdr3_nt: TGTGCCAGCAGCTTAGCCGGTGTAGGGTCCAATGAGCAGTTCTTC; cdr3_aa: CASSLAGVGSNEQFF
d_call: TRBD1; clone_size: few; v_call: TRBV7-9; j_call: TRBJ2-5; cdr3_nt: TGTGCCAGCAGCTCAAGCCCCGGGACAGGGGGCGATGAGCAGTACTTC; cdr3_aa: CASSSSPGTGGDEQYF
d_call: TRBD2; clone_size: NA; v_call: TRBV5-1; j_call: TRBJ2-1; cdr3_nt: TGCGCCAGCAGCTTGGAACTAGCGGGAGGGCCCTACAATGAGCAGTTCTTC; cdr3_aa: CASSLELAGGPYNEQFF
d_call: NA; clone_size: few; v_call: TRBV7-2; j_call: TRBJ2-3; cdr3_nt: TGTGCCAGCAGCAAGTCAGGCTCGGCAGATACGCAGTATTTT; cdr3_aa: CASSKSGSADTQYF
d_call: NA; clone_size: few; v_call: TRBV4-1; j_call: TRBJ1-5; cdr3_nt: TGCGCCAGCAGACCAGGGTATGGCAATCAGCCCCAGCATTTT; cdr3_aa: CASRPGYGNQPQHF
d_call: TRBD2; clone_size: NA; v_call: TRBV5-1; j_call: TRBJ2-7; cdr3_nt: TGCGCCAGCAGCCCACTAGCGTTCGCGGATTACGAGCAGTACTTC; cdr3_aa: CASSPLAFADYEQYF
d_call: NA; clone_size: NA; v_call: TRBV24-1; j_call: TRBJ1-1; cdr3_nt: TGTGCCACCAGTGACACAGACACTGAAGCTTTCTTT; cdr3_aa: CATSDTDTEAFF
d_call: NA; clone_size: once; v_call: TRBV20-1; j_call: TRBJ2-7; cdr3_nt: TGCAGCGCGGAGGGGGGGAGGTCCTACGAGCAGTACTTC; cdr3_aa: CSAEGGRSYEQYF
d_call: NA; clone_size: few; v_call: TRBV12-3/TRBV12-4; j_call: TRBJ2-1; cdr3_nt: TGTGCCAGCAGCTTAAATCCCCGGGACAATGAGCAGTTCTTC; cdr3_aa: CASSLNPRDNEQFF
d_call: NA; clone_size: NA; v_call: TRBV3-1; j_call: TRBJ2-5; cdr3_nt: TGTGCCAGCAGCCAAGAAGGCCCCTCGGGTGAGACCCAGTACTTC; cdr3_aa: CASSQEGPSGETQYF
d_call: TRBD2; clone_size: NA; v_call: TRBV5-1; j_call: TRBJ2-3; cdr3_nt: TGCGCCAGCAGCTTGGTTCTAGCGGGAATCACAGATACGCAGTATTTT; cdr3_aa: CASSLVLAGITDTQYF
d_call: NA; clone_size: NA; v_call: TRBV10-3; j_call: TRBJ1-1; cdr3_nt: TGTGCCATCAGTGATGGGGACACAAATGAAGCTTTCTTT; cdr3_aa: CAISDGDTNEAFF
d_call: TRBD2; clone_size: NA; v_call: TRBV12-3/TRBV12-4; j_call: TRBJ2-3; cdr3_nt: TGTGTTACTAGCGGGGGAGCAGATGCGGAGTATTTT; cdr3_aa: CVTSGGADAEYF
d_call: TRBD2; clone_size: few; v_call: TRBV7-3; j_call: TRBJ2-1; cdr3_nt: TGTGCCAGCAGCTTAAACTCCGGCGAGTTCGGGACTAGCGACGATGAGCAGTTCTTC; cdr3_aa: CASSLNSGEFGTSDDEQFF
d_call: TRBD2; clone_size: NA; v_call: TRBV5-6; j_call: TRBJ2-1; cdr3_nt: TGTGCCAGCAGAGGAGCGGGGGGGCATATGGATGAGCAGTTCTTC; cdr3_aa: CASRGAGGHMDEQFF
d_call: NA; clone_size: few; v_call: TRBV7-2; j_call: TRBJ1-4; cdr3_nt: TGTGCCAGCAGTTCGGGAGGGGTCAATGAAAAACTGTTTTTT; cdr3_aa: CASSSGGVNEKLFF
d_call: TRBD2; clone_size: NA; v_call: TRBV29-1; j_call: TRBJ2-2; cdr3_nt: TGCAGCGTTCTCCTAGCGGGACGCACCGGGGAGCTGTTTTTT; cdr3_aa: CSVLLAGRTGELFF
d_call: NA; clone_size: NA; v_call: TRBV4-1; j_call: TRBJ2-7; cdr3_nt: TGCGCCAGCAGCCCATTTCGGGGGGCGTTTAACGAGCAGTACTTC; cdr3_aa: CASSPFRGAFNEQYF
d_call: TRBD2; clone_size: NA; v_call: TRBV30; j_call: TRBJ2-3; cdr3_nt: TGTGCCTGGAGTGTACTGCGGGAGGAATCTACAGATACGCAGTATTTT; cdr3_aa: CAWSVLREESTDTQYF
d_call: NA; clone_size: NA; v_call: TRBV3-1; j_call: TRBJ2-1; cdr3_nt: TGTGCCAGCAGCCAAGTCACAGGGAACAATGAGCAGTTCTTC; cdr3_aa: CASSQVTGNNEQFF
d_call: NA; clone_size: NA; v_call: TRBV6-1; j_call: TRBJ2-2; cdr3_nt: TGTGCCAGCAGTGTCCGGGTCGGCACCGGGGAGCTGTTTTTT; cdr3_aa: CASSVRVGTGELFF